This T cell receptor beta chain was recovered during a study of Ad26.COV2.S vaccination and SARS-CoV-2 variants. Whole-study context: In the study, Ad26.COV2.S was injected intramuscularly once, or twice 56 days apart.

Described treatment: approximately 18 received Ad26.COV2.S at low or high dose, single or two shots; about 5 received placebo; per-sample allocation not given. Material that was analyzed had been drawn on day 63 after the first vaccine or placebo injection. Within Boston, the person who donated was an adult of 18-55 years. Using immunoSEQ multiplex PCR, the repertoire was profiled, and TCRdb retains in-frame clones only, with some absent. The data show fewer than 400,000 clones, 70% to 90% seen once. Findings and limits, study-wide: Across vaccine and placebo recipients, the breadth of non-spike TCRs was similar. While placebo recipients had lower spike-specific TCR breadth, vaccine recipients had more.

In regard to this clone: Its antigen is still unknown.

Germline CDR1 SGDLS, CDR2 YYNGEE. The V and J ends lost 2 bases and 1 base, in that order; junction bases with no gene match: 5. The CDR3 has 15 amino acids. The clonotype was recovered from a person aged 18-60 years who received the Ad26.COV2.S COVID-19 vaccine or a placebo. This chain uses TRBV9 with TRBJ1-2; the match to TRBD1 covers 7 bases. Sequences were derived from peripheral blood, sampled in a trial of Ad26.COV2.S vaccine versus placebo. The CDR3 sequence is CASSVGDRNNYGYTF. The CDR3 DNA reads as TGTGCCAGCAGCGTGGGGGACAGAAATAACTATGGCTACACCTTC.